One sample yielded the 15 T cell receptor beta chains listed below, sequenced in a study of T cell repertoires in cytomegalovirus infection. TCRdb used MiXCR to reprocess the reads, holding one entry per CDR3 protein. In the table there are 560,000 or so distinct CDR3 sequences, 15% to 20% of which are singletons. Source material: CD8+ T cells from PBMCs. The receptors derive from a human donor in good health (CMV status not recorded). Some clones in this sample may be carry-over from other donors' samples.

The chain uses TRBV29-1 and TRBJ2-7; D remains unclear. Germline lookup yields CDR1 SQVTM and CDR2 ANQGSEA. Trimming shortened V by 6 bases and J by 4 bases, and 16 bases separated the two germline ends. CDR3 length: 13 amino acids. Here the CDR3 reads CSVGLETPYEQYF. The DNA for the CDR3 is TGCAGCGTCGGATTGGAAACCCCTTACGAGCAGTACTTC.

The sample holds many counts of this clonotype. The chain couples TRBV27 to TRBJ1-2; a possible D gene is TRBD1 (6 bases). Trimming took 5 bases from V and 7 from J, leaving 14 bases between them. This CDR3 is 13 amino acids long. Germline values: CDR1 MNHEY, CDR2 SMNVEV (reference sequence). In DNA form, the CDR3 reads TGTGCCAGCAGTGGCAGGGGAAGAAGTGGCTACACCTTC. Protein product: CASSGRGRSGYTF.

Ten or more counts support this clonotype. The rearrangement uses TRBV5-5 and TRBJ1-5; D may be TRBD1 (5 bases). Germline CDR1 and CDR2: SGHKS and YYEKEE (reference sequence). This CDR3 has 16 residues. Deletions cut 4 bases from V and 3 bases from J, with 17 bases between. The CDR3 DNA follows: TGTGCCAGCAGCCCGTCGGGGACCGAATTCAATCAGCCCCAGCATTTT. Translating gives CASSPSGTEFNQPQHF.

This sequence joins TRBV27 and TRBJ1-1; 8 nucleotides align to TRBD1. The CDR3 sequence is 15 residues long. Germline loops: CDR1 MNHEY, CDR2 SMNVEV (reference sequence). V lost 6 bases and J lost 8; bases outside the gene matches: 14. As DNA, the CDR3 is TGTGCCAGCAGACCAGGGGGCCCGATGATCAGAGAAGCTTTCTTT. Translation gives CASRPGGPMIREAFF.

This clonotype was recorded many times. The chain employs TRBV4-1 and TRBJ2-1; D remains unclear. The V end was cut by 4 bases, the J end by 10 bases, with 14 bases between. The CDR3 length is 13 residues. Germline CDR1 reads MGHRA; CDR2 reads YSYEKL. This chain's CDR3 is CASSPIRPHEQFF. CDR3 sequence (DNA): TGCGCCAGCAGCCCTATTCGGCCCCACGAGCAGTTCTTC.

This clonotype was recorded many times. The chain carries TRBV19 and TRBJ2-2; possible D gene TRBD1, 5 bases. Germline V gene lookup returns CDR1 LNHDA and CDR2 SQIVND (reference sequence). This CDR3 has 13 amino acids. Trimming shortened V by 10 bases and J by 7 bases, and 16 bases separated the two germline ends. CDR3 sequence: CATKQVAYGELFF. The CDR3 DNA reads TGTGCCACCAAACAGGTCGCCTACGGGGAGCTGTTTTTT.

This clonotype showed up many times. V is TRBV4-1 and J is TRBJ2-7; TRBD1 matches at 9 bases. Germline CDR1 is MGHRA and CDR2 is YSYEKL. CDR3 size: 14 residues. Trimming removed 4 bases from V and 5 bases from J; junction bases left unmatched: 6. CDR3 DNA sequence: TGCGCCAGCAGCCGAAACAGGGGGCCGAACGAGCAGTACTTC. Its protein product is CASSRNRGPNEQYF.

This chain connects TRBV7-9 to TRBJ2-6; the match to TRBD1 covers 7 bases. The J segment lost 5 bases and the V segment lost 5 bases, leaving 15 bases of the junction unmatched. The germline CDR1 and CDR2 sequences are SEHNR and FQNEAQ (reference sequence). The CDR3 runs to 18 residues. This CDR3 is CASSTGTARLTRANVLTF. DNA for the CDR3: TGTGCCAGCAGCACCGGGACAGCACGATTAACTAGGGCCAACGTCCTGACTTTC.

This chain connects TRBV28 to TRBJ1-1; D is possibly TRBD1 (5 bases). CDR3 length equals 16 residues. Per germline, CDR1 MDHEN and CDR2 SYDVKM. V was shortened by 2 bases and J by 0 bases, with 13 bases between the two germline ends. CDR3: CASSLQGRRMNTEAFF. For the CDR3, the DNA is TGTGCCAGCAGTTTACAGGGACGGAGAATGAACACTGAAGCTTTCTTT.

This clonotype was found many times. The chain recombines TRBV10-3 with TRBJ1-4; TRBD1 agrees at 8 bases. Germline V lookup: CDR1 ENHRY, CDR2 SYGVKD. The CDR3 consists of 14 residues. V dropped 5 bases and J dropped 6; count of bases not matched to a gene: 5. The CDR3 sequence: CAISRETGDEKLFF. In DNA, the CDR3 is TGTGCCATCAGTCGCGAGACAGGGGATGAAAAACTGTTTTTT.

The CDR3 loop reads CASSLLGGPSSYNEQFF. CDR3 nucleotides: TGTGCCAGCAGCTTACTTGGGGGTCCGAGCTCCTACAATGAGCAGTTCTTC. The chain employs TRBV7-3 and TRBJ2-1; perhaps D is TRBD1 or TRBD2 (5 bases each). Trimming shortened V by 2 bases and J by 0 bases, and 14 bases separated the two germline ends. CDR1 and CDR2 (germline): SGHTA, FQGTGA. The CDR3 length is 17 residues.

This clonotype has a count of ten or more. The chain couples TRBV7-9 to TRBJ2-2; D unresolved. Germline CDR1 and CDR2: SEHNR and FQNEAQ (reference sequence). The length of the CDR3 is 11 residues. V was cut by 6 bases and J by 3 bases, with 2 bases left in between. Here the CDR3 reads CASRDTGELFF. CDR3 coding DNA: TGTGCCAGCAGGGACACCGGGGAGCTGTTTTTT.

This clonotype was observed a few times. The rearrangement joins TRBV7-9 to TRBJ1-2; D is undetermined. Trimming took 3 bases from V and 6 from J, leaving 14 bases between them. The CDR3 is made up of 14 amino acids. Germline CDR1 reads SEHNR; CDR2 reads FQNEAQ (reference sequence). The CDR3 loop is CASSLLAASDGYTF. CDR3 in DNA: TGTGCCAGCAGCTTGTTGGCAGCGAGTGATGGCTACACCTTC.

This clonotype was seen a handful of times. The rearrangement joins TRBV15 to TRBJ2-2; perhaps D is TRBD1 or TRBD2 (5 bases each). The CDR3 length is 16 residues. Germline loops: CDR1 LNHNV, CDR2 YYDKDF (reference sequence). V was pared by 0 bases and J by 5 bases, with 13 bases between. CDR3 amino acids: CATSRDLGARTGELFF. CDR3 bases: TGTGCCACCAGCAGAGATCTCGGGGCCCGGACCGGGGAGCTGTTTTTT.

This clonotype was detected a few times. The chain is built from TRBV9 and TRBJ2-2; D call uncertain. CDR3 length equals 14 residues. V was pared by 3 bases and J by 4 bases, with 10 bases between. Germline CDR1 is SGDLS and CDR2 is YYNGEE. The CDR3 DNA reads as TGTGCCAGCAGCGGATCCAGACGCACCGGGGAGCTGTTTTTT. The encoded protein is CASSGSRRTGELFF.